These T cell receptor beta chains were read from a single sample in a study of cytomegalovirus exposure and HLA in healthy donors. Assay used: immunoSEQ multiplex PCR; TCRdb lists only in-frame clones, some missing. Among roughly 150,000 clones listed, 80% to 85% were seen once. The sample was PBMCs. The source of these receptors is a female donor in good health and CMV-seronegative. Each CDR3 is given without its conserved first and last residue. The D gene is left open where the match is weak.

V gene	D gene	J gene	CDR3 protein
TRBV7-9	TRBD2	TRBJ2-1	ASSPRTSGSHNEQF
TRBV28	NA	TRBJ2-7	ASKDAGYYEQY
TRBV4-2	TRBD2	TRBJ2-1	ASSQELAGGNNEQF
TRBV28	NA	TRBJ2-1	ASSLSPGVQF
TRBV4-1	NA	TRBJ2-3	ASSQETDPTDTQY
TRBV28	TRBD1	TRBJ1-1	ASSSDRVQNTEAF
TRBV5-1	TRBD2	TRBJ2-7	ASSLAGLAGESSYEQY
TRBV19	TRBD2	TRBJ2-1	ASSILLGGGPIEQF
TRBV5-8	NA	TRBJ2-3	ASSYGQSTDTQY
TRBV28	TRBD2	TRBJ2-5	ASIPSGSSLETQY
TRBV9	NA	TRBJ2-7	ASSVAPVGEQY
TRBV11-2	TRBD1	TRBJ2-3	ASSLRQGSTDTQY
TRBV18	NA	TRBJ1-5	ASSDQGNQPQH
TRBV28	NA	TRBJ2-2	ASTSGAGELF
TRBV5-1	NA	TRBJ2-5	ASSQPRVSDPEQETQY
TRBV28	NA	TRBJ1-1	ASSRHPYTEAF
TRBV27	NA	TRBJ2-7	ASSITGAAYEQY
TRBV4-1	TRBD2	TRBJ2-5	ASSQPGLADQETQY
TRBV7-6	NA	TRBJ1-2	ASSSLEERANYGYT
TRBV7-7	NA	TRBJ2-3	ASSFSTSTDTQY
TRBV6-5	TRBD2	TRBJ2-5	ASSYVAGVQETQY
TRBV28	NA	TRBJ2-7	ASSVGLNYEQY
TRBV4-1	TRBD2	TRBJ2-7	ASSLTSGPSGEQY
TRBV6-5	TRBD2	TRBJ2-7	ASSYSGTRGYEQY
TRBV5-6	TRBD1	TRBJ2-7	ASSLGGTGGVVQY
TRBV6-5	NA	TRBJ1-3	ASKSEGRNTIY
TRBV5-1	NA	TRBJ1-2	ASSLATVGYT
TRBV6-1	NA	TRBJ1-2	ASSEKGDYGYT
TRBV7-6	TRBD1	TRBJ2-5	ASSPDRVNRETQY
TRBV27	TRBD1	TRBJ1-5	ASSTIQGQVPSH
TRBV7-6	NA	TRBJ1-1	ASSPIQGVMNTEAF
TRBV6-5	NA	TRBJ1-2	ASSFSPGGEGGYT
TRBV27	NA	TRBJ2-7	ASSFDATTLDEQY
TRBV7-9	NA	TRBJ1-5	ASSSQDNSNQPQH
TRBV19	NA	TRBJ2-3	ATHGGSTDTQY
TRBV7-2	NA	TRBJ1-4	ASSTETAWSEKLF
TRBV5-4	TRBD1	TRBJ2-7	ASVGTETHEQY
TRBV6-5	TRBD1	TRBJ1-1	ASRNPGGRNTEAF
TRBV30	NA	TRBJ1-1	AWSSIQVNTEAF
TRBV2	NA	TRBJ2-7	ASSAPTYEQY
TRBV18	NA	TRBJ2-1	ASSLGTAPYNEQF
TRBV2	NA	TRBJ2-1	ASPEGGMNEQF
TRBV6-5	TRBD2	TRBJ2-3	ASSSGASTDTQY
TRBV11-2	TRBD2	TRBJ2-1	ASSTRTSGMAYHEQF
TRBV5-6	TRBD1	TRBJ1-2	ASSPQGASYGYT
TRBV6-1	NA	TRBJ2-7	ASSSQTVSYEQY
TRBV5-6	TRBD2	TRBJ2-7	ASSPDGQGGYEQY
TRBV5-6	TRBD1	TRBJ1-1	ASRAGTGYTEAF
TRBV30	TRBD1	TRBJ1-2	AWTTGLKHGYT
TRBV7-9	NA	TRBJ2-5	ASSLSVTQY
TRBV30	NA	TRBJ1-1	AWRGGTEAF